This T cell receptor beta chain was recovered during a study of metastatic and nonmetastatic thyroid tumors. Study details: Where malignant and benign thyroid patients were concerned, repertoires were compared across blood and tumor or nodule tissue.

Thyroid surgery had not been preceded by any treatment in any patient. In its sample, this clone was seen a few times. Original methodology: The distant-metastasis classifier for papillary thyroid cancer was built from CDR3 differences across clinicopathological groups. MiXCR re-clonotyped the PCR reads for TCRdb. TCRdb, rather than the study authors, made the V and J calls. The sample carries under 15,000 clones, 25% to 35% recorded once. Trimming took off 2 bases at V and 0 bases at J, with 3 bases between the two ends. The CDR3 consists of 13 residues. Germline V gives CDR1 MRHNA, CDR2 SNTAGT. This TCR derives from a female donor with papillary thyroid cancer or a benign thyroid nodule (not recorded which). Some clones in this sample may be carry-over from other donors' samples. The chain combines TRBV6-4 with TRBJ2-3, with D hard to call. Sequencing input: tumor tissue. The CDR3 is CASSDGSTDTQYF. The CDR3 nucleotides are TGTGCCAGCAGTGACGGGAGCACAGATACGCAGTATTTT.